Here is one T cell receptor (beta chain) with its context. The data stem from a study of blood T cell repertoires in COVID-19. Study information: COVID-19 samples, acute and convalescent, were from the United States, Italy and Spain. PBMCs, B-cell-depleted T cells, or T cells were the source of the cDNA or gDNA that made up the material.

CDR3 length: 12 residues. Germline V CDR1 and CDR2: SGHVS, FQNEAQ. V was pared by 1 base and J by 6 bases, with 6 bases between. Original analysis: Counts of nucleated cells, estimated from reference gene primer amplification, were obtained. Produced via immunoSEQ multiplex PCR; TCRdb's table is partial and in-frame only. D and trimming come from the DNA, and the V and J calls and clone size come from that table. The sample holds some 97,000 clones; over 85% are singletons and the top ten take more than 5%. The gene calls are TRBV7-8 and TRBJ1-2, with D unclear. The material sequenced was peripheral blood. The TCR was taken from a man aged 70-80 years with acute or convalescent COVID-19. In DNA, the CDR3 is TGTGCCAGCAGCTTAGTTTCTGATGGCTACACCTTC. This gives the protein CASSLVSDGYTF.